This T cell receptor (beta chain) was identified during a study of radiotherapy plus CTLA-4 blockade in lung cancer. Clones were read by immunoSEQ multiplex PCR, and TCRdb kept only the in-frame ones, dropping some. The table shows some 110,000 clones, with over 75% occurring only once. Germline CDR1 reads SGHVS; CDR2 reads FQNEAQ. CDR3 size: 14 residues. Trimming cost V 2 bases and J 3 bases, with 10 bases left between them. The sequence was collected from a human donor with non-small cell lung cancer that progressed on radiotherapy plus ipilimumab. Some clones in this sample may be carry-over from other donors' samples. This sample comprised peripheral blood, obtained from a patient treated with radiotherapy plus ipilimumab. J is TRBJ1-1 and V is TRBV7-8; unclear D gene. The CDR3 DNA reads TGTGCCAGCAGCTTAAACCAAAGGGACACTGAAGCTTTCTTT. Its protein product is CASSLNQRDTEAFF.